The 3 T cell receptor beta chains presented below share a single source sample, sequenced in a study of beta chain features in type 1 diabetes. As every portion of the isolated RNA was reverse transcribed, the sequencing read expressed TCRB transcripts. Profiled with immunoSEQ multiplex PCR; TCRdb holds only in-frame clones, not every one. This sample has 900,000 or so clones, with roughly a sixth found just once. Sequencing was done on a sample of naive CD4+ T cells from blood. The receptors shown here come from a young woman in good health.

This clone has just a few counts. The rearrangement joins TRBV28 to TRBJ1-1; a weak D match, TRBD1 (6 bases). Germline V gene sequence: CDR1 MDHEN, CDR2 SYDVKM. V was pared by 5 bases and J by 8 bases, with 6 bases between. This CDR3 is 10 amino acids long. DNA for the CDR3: TGTGCCAGCAGTGGACAGGAAGCTTTCTTT. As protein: CASSGQEAFF.

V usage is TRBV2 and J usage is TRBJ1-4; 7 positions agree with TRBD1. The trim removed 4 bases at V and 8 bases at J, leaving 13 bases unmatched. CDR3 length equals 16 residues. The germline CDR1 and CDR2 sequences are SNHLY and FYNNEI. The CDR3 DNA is TGTGCCAGCAGTGCGAGACAGGGACGTCGTTACGAAAAACTGTTTTTT. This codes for CASSARQGRRYEKLFF. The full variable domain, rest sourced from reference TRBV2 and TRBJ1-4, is EPEVTQTPSHQVTQMGQEVILRCVPISNHLYFYWYRQILGQKVEFLVSFYNNEISEKSEIFDDQFSVERPDGSNFTLKIRSTKLEDSAMYFCASSARQGRRYEKLFFGSGTQLSVL.

The CDR3 protein is CASSLPGLGVAFF. The DNA of the CDR3 is TGTGCCAGCAGTTTACCTGGACTGGGTGTAGCTTTCTTT. The gene calls are TRBV28 and TRBJ1-1; D remains ambiguous. In germline, CDR1 is MDHEN, CDR2 SYDVKM. The V end lost 2 bases, the J end lost 10 bases, and 14 bases lay between the germline ends. The CDR3 has 13 amino acids.